A selection of T cell receptor beta chains follows, all from one sample in a study of T-cell memory formation after mild COVID-19. Each CDR3 protein is one row after TCRdb ran MiXCR on the 5' RACE reads. The sample lists some 300,000 distinct CDR3 sequences; approximately 19% were seen once. The sequenced sample was PBMCs or a T cell subset sorted from them (not recorded which). These receptors came from a man aged 18 to 30 who had mild COVID-19 (a few samples of this study predate the infection). Cell type and time point are not known. The CDR3 runs from the conserved cysteine through the conserved F or W. D genes are given only for firm matches. Some rows have no size entry. The others give once, few or many, or a class for an expanded clone.

clone size,V gene,J gene,D gene,CDR3 protein,CDR3 DNA
NA,TRBV4-2,TRBJ1-6,NA,CASSPGGRINSPLHF,TGTGCCAGCAGCCCGGGGGGTCGGATTAATTCACCCCTCCACTTT
few,TRBV7-2,TRBJ2-3,TRBD1,CASSIQGKPDTQYF,TGTGCCAGCAGCATACAGGGGAAGCCAGATACGCAGTATTTT
many,TRBV5-6,TRBJ2-3,TRBD1,CASSWGQGDTQYF,TGTGCCAGCAGCTGGGGACAGGGAGATACGCAGTATTTT
many,TRBV4-3,TRBJ2-2,NA,CASSKDPEDLTGELFF,TGCGCCAGCAGCAAAGACCCCGAGGACCTGACCGGGGAGCTGTTTTTT
few,TRBV7-2,TRBJ2-3,TRBD1,CASSESQGVLDTQYF,TGTGCCAGCAGCGAATCGCAGGGGGTGTTAGATACGCAGTATTTT
NA,TRBV7-9,TRBJ2-2,TRBD1,CASSPHRGPSTGELFF,TGTGCCAGCAGCCCACACAGGGGGCCGAGCACCGGGGAGCTGTTTTTT
NA,TRBV5-1,TRBJ2-1,TRBD2,CASSYGLAGPYNEQFF,TGCGCCAGCAGCTACGGACTAGCGGGGCCCTACAATGAGCAGTTCTTC
few,TRBV6-2/TRBV6-3,TRBJ1-5,TRBD1,CASSWTGLQPQHF,TGTGCCAGCAGTTGGACAGGGCTTCAGCCCCAGCATTTT
few,TRBV20-1,TRBJ1-1,NA,CSAYKAGGNTEAFF,TGCAGTGCTTATAAGGCGGGGGGGAACACTGAAGCTTTCTTT
NA,TRBV20-1,TRBJ1-1,NA,CSANLGGDTEAFF,TGCAGTGCTAACCTTGGGGGGGACACTGAAGCTTTCTTT
NA,TRBV5-1,TRBJ2-1,NA,CASRRDIEQFF,TGCGCCAGCAGAAGGGACATCGAGCAGTTCTTC
few,TRBV3-1,TRBJ2-7,TRBD2,CASSPSGGDQYEQYF,TGTGCCAGCAGTCCTAGCGGGGGGGATCAGTACGAGCAGTACTTC
few,TRBV5-1,TRBJ2-2,NA,CASIGNKSNTGELFF,TGCGCCAGCATAGGCAACAAATCGAACACCGGGGAGCTGTTTTTT
few,TRBV5-1,TRBJ2-3,TRBD2,CASSWSGGDSDTQYF,TGCGCCAGCAGCTGGAGCGGGGGGGATTCAGATACGCAGTATTTT
many,TRBV4-3,TRBJ2-1,TRBD2,CASSQDSAGGYNEQFF,TGCGCCAGCAGCCAAGATTCCGCGGGGGGGTACAATGAGCAGTTCTTC
few,TRBV5-1,TRBJ1-1,NA,CASSFQTSNTEAFF,TGCGCCAGCAGCTTTCAGACTTCGAACACTGAAGCTTTCTTT
NA,TRBV28,TRBJ2-3,NA,CASSLGASWSTDTQYF,TGTGCCAGCAGTTTAGGGGCTAGTTGGAGCACAGATACGCAGTATTTT
NA,TRBV2,TRBJ2-5,NA,CASIRAGETQYF,TGTGCCAGCATTCGGGCAGGGGAGACCCAGTACTTC
few,TRBV10-3,TRBJ2-4,NA,CAISAIAKNIQYF,TGTGCCATCAGTGCTATAGCCAAAAACATTCAGTACTTC
NA,TRBV5-1,TRBJ1-2,TRBD1,CASSFKRDRTGGYTF,TGCGCCAGCAGCTTCAAACGGGACAGGACAGGTGGCTACACCTTC
few,TRBV9,TRBJ2-2,TRBD1,CASSATGSITGELFF,TGTGCCAGCAGCGCGACAGGGTCTATCACCGGGGAGCTGTTTTTT
NA,TRBV19,TRBJ1-2,NA,CASSATGFYGYTF,TGTGCCAGTAGCGCTACAGGGTTCTATGGCTACACCTTC
NA,TRBV4-1,TRBJ1-5,NA,CASSQRDISNQPQHF,TGCGCCAGCAGCCAAAGGGACATTAGCAATCAGCCCCAGCATTTT
NA,TRBV6-2/TRBV6-3,TRBJ2-7,TRBD2,CASSRRPGLVYEQYF,TGTGCCAGCAGTAGAAGGCCGGGACTAGTTTACGAGCAGTACTTC
NA,TRBV24-1,TRBJ1-1,NA,CATRGVGTEAFF,TGTGCCACCAGGGGGGTGGGGACTGAAGCTTTCTTT
few,TRBV6-2/TRBV6-3,TRBJ2-5,TRBD2,CASSFFTGGVTQYF,TGTGCCAGCAGTTTCTTCACGGGGGGGGTGACCCAGTACTTC
few,TRBV2,TRBJ2-3,NA,CASSEGLPGDTQYF,TGTGCCAGCAGTGAAGGGCTCCCCGGAGATACGCAGTATTTT
few,TRBV5-1,TRBJ1-1,NA,CASSGGTTSNTEAFF,TGCGCCAGCAGCGGCGGGACGACCAGTAACACTGAAGCTTTCTTT
few,TRBV5-1,TRBJ2-7,TRBD1,CASSFRQGPIYEQYF,TGCGCCAGCAGCTTCCGACAGGGCCCAATCTACGAGCAGTACTTC
few,TRBV24-1,TRBJ2-4,NA,CATSDGEAPSIQYF,TGTGCCACCAGTGATGGTGAAGCCCCAAGCATTCAGTACTTC
NA,TRBV7-8,TRBJ2-1,NA,CASSLVAGNEQFF,TGTGCCAGCAGCTTAGTGGCCGGCAATGAGCAGTTCTTC
NA,TRBV12-3/TRBV12-4,TRBJ1-1,NA,CASSPYLAEAFF,TGTGCCAGCAGCCCTTATTTGGCTGAAGCTTTCTTT
NA,TRBV3-1,TRBJ2-1,TRBD2,CASSQVGRDEQFF,TGTGCCAGCAGCCAAGTGGGGAGGGATGAGCAGTTCTTC
NA,TRBV14,TRBJ2-2,NA,CASSPNRQAGELFF,TGTGCCAGCAGCCCCAACAGACAGGCCGGGGAGCTGTTTTTT
few,TRBV5-1,TRBJ2-3,NA,CASSSALEDTQYF,TGCGCCAGCAGCTCGGCCCTGGAAGATACGCAGTATTTT
few,TRBV4-1,TRBJ2-3,NA,CASSQELSRGDTQYF,TGCGCCAGCAGCCAAGAACTTAGCCGTGGTGATACGCAGTATTTT
few,TRBV7-6,TRBJ2-7,NA,CASSSGAHEQYF,TGTGCCAGCAGCTCCGGGGCCCACGAGCAGTACTTC
NA,TRBV24-1,TRBJ2-1,NA,CATESGGEQFF,TGTGCCACCGAGTCCGGGGGTGAGCAGTTCTTC
many,TRBV7-2,TRBJ2-1,TRBD2,CASSLGGGLVEQFF,TGTGCCAGCAGCTTAGGCGGGGGTCTTGTTGAGCAGTTCTTC
few,TRBV5-1,TRBJ1-1,NA,CASSLDQGPEAFF,TGCGCCAGCAGCTTGGATCAGGGTCCTGAAGCTTTCTTT
NA,TRBV4-2,TRBJ2-5,TRBD2,CASSQTPAGGLGETQYF,TGTGCCAGCAGCCAGACCCCAGCGGGGGGTCTTGGAGAGACCCAGTACTTC
NA,TRBV7-7,TRBJ1-6,NA,CASSSGQNSPLHF,TGTGCCAGCAGCTCCGGACAGAATTCACCCCTCCACTTT
NA,TRBV12-3/TRBV12-4,TRBJ2-5,TRBD1,CASSTTGVTQYF,TGTGCCAGCAGCACTACAGGGGTAACCCAGTACTTC
many,TRBV7-2,TRBJ2-4,TRBD1,CASSNPTGGLNIQYF,TGTGCCAGCAGCAACCCGACAGGGGGATTAAACATTCAGTACTTC
many,TRBV11-1,TRBJ2-2,TRBD1,CASSPRTGRTGELFF,TGTGCCAGCAGCCCTCGGACAGGGAGGACCGGGGAGCTGTTTTTT
NA,TRBV7-9,TRBJ2-6,NA,CASSLVGGSHSGANVLTF,TGTGCCAGCAGCTTAGTTGGGGGTTCCCACTCTGGGGCCAACGTCCTGACTTTC
NA,TRBV2,TRBJ2-3,NA,CAITGPRTDTQYF,TGTGCCATCACTGGACCACGCACAGATACGCAGTATTTT
NA,TRBV9,TRBJ2-3,TRBD2,CASSDEEAGGLPSTDTQYF,TGTGCCAGCAGCGACGAAGAAGCGGGGGGGCTTCCTAGCACAGATACGCAGTATTTT
NA,TRBV7-2,TRBJ1-2,NA,CASSLVSPGNYGYTF,TGTGCCAGCAGCTTGGTCTCGCCTGGTAACTATGGCTACACCTTC
NA,TRBV4-1,TRBJ2-7,TRBD2,CASSQAPFGGDFSYEQYF,TGCGCCAGCAGCCAAGCTCCATTCGGGGGGGATTTCTCCTACGAGCAGTACTTC
NA,TRBV6-2/TRBV6-3,TRBJ2-3,NA,CASTARTDTQYF,TGTGCCAGCACTGCCCGCACAGATACGCAGTATTTT
few,TRBV6-6,TRBJ1-4,NA,CAAKGRTVNEKLFF,TGTGCCGCCAAGGGGCGGACCGTTAATGAAAAACTGTTTTTT
NA,TRBV24-1,TRBJ2-3,NA,CATQKDTDTQYF,TGTGCCACCCAGAAGGACACAGATACGCAGTATTTT
NA,TRBV20-1,TRBJ1-5,TRBD1,CSAPSGGKNQPQHF,TGCAGTGCTCCATCAGGGGGAAAGAATCAGCCCCAGCATTTT
NA,TRBV20-1,TRBJ2-4,NA,CSATRQQVAKNIQYF,TGCAGTGCTACAAGACAGCAGGTAGCCAAAAACATTCAGTACTTC
NA,TRBV7-9,TRBJ2-3,TRBD2,CASSPHGGGGTDTQYF,TGTGCCAGCAGCCCACACGGGGGGGGAGGCACAGATACGCAGTATTTT
few,TRBV7-2,TRBJ2-7,NA,CASSLAGGRAYEQYF,TGTGCCAGCAGCTTAGCGGGGGGGCGGGCCTACGAGCAGTACTTC